These T cell receptor beta chains were read from a single sample in a study of vaccination effects on CD4 cells after COVID-19. The antigens for these receptors are not known. Clones were read by immunoSEQ multiplex PCR, and TCRdb kept only the in-frame ones, dropping some. The sample includes fewer than 85,000 clones, 78% of them seen just once. Sample: CD4+ T cells from PBMCs cultured with SARS-CoV-2 spike peptides, taken before COVID-19 vaccination. These receptors were obtained from a human donor who received a COVID-19 vaccine. CDR3s include the opening cysteine and the closing phenylalanine or tryptophan. Each record gives: V gene, J gene, clone size, D gene, CDR3 DNA, CDR3 protein. D genes are given only for firm matches. Size values are once, few and many counts, or a class for expanded clones, and some rows have none.

>TRBV3-1/TRBV3-2|TRBJ2-3|.|.
TGTGCCAGCAGCCAAGGGGGGACTGCAACCCCGGCAGTTACGCAGTATTTT
CASSQGGTATPAVTQYF
>TRBV19|TRBJ2-2|.|TRBD1
TGTGCCAGTAGAATGGACAGGTTCACCGGGGAGCTGTTTTTT
CASRMDRFTGELFF
>TRBV14|TRBJ1-1|.|.
TGTGCCAGCAGCCCTGTATGGGGGAACACTGAAGCTTTCTTT
CASSPVWGNTEAFF
>TRBV15|TRBJ2-5|.|TRBD2
TGTGCCACCAGCTTGACGGGGGGAAGGGAGACCCAGTACTTC
CATSLTGGRETQYF
>TRBV7-3|TRBJ2-1|.|.
TGTGCCAGCAGCCGAGGTAGCGGCCCTCCTTACAATGAGCAGTTCTTC
CASSRGSGPPYNEQFF
>TRBV6-6|TRBJ2-1|.|TRBD2
TGTGCCAGCAGTCCTCTAGCGGGCCTGTACAATGAGCAGTTCTTC
CASSPLAGLYNEQFF
>TRBV5-8|TRBJ2-5|.|.
TGTGCCAGCAGCCTCTCGGGCGCAGTACAAGAGACCCAGTACTTC
CASSLSGAVQETQYF
>TRBV19|TRBJ2-1|.|.
TGTGCCAGTACTCGTACTTGGTCCTACAATGAGCAGTTCTTC
CASTRTWSYNEQFF
>TRBV7-2|TRBJ1-1|.|.
TGTGCCAGCAGCCCACAGGCGGCCACTGAAGCTTTCTTT
CASSPQAATEAFF
>TRBV7-8|TRBJ2-5|once|TRBD1
TGTGCCAGCAGCTTGGACAGGGAAGAGACCCAGTACTTC
CASSLDREETQYF
>TRBV19|TRBJ2-2|.|.
TGTGCCAGTAGTATAGATCGACAGAACACCGGGGAGCTGTTTTTT
CASSIDRQNTGELFF
>TRBV2|TRBJ2-5|few|TRBD2
TGTGCCAGCAGTGAACTGCCTAGCGGTGGGACCCAGTACTTC
CASSELPSGGTQYF
>TRBV5-8|TRBJ1-4|.|TRBD1
TGTGCCAGCAGCTTATGGACAGGGGCAACAGCTAATGAAAAACTGTTTTTT
CASSLWTGATANEKLFF
>TRBV7-3|TRBJ1-2|.|.
TGTGCCAGCAGCTTTGGGGTGCACGACTATGGCTACACCTTC
CASSFGVHDYGYTF
>TRBV7-8|TRBJ2-3|once|.
TGTGCCAGCAGCTTACAACAGGGTGGGACGCAGTATTTT
CASSLQQGGTQYF
>TRBV12-5|TRBJ2-1|few|TRBD1
TGTGCTAGTGGCCTGGGACAGGGAGCTAGCAATGAGCAGTTCTTC
CASGLGQGASNEQFF
>TRBV11-2|TRBJ2-1|.|.
TGTGCCAGCAGCTTATCCCCCTACAATGAGCAGTTCTTC
CASSLSPYNEQFF
>TRBV7-3|TRBJ2-5|.|.
TGTGCCAGCAGCCTTACGGCCTGGGGGGCCCGTGAGACCCAGTACTTC
CASSLTAWGARETQYF
>TRBV5-6|TRBJ2-2|.|TRBD1
TGTGCCAGCAGCTCGGACAGGGTGAGCACCGGGGAGCTGTTTTTT
CASSSDRVSTGELFF
>TRBV20-1|TRBJ1-1|.|.
TGCAGTGCTAGTGGGGAGGGAGCTTTCTTT
CSASGEGAFF
>TRBV5-1|TRBJ1-1|.|.
TGCGCCAGCAGCTTTGACTTTAACACTGAAGCTTTCTTT
CASSFDFNTEAFF
>TRBV30|TRBJ2-1|.|.
TGTGCCTGGGACCGGACAGAGAGCTCCTACAATGAGCAGTTCTTC
CAWDRTESSYNEQFF
>TRBV2|TRBJ1-2|.|.
TGTGCCAGCATGGGGGGGGGTTATGGCTACACCTTC
CASMGGGYGYTF
>TRBV7-2|TRBJ2-5|medium-sized|.
TGTGCCAGCAGCTTAGTTGTAGGGCAGGGAAAGACCCAGTACTTC
CASSLVVGQGKTQYF
>TRBV4-3|TRBJ1-6|.|.
TGCGCCAGCAGCCGAGGGTATTCGGATTCACCCCTCCACTTT
CASSRGYSDSPLHF
>TRBV6-5|TRBJ2-1|once|.
TGTGCCAGCAGTTCGCCGGGACTGACTTACAATGAGCAGTTCTTC
CASSSPGLTYNEQFF
>TRBV19|TRBJ2-2|.|.
TGTGCCAGTAGTATTGAGACAACCACCGGGGAGCTGTTTTTT
CASSIETTTGELFF
>TRBV6-2/TRBV6-3|TRBJ2-1|.|TRBD2
TGTGCCAGCAGTTCGGCATATTTGCGGGGGGGCGACAATGAGCAGTTCTTC
CASSSAYLRGGDNEQFF
>TRBV29-1|TRBJ2-2|.|.
TGCAGCGTTGAAGCAAAGAGTAACACCGGGGAGCTGTTTTTT
CSVEAKSNTGELFF
>TRBV4-3|TRBJ2-3|.|.
TGCGCCAGCAGCCAAGAAGAGCGATCAGATACGCAGTATTTT
CASSQEERSDTQYF
>TRBV18|TRBJ2-3|.|TRBD1
TGTGCCAGCTCACCCACCGGGACAGGGGGCTCATTTTATACGCAGTATTTT
CASSPTGTGGSFYTQYF
>TRBV2|TRBJ2-3|few|TRBD1
TGTGCCAGCGGAGAGGACAGGGGAACAGATACGCAGTATTTT
CASGEDRGTDTQYF
>TRBV6-2/TRBV6-3|TRBJ1-5|.|.
TGTGCCAGCAGTTACGCCCACCTGTATAGCAATCAGCCCCAGCATTTT
CASSYAHLYSNQPQHF
>TRBV28|TRBJ1-1|.|.
TGTGCCAGCAGCTATGACAGAATGGCTTTCTTT
CASSYDRMAFF
>TRBV2|TRBJ2-1|.|.
TGTGCCAGCAGTGACGGTAAGGGGATCGGGCAGTTCTTC
CASSDGKGIGQFF
>TRBV3-1/TRBV3-2|TRBJ2-3|.|TRBD2
TGTGCCAGCAGCCGTAGCGGGGGGTTCTCAGATACGCAGTATTTT
CASSRSGGFSDTQYF
>TRBV9|TRBJ2-1|.|.
TGTGCCAGCAGCTCGGTAAGCTCCTACAATGAGCAGTTCTTC
CASSSVSSYNEQFF